The next 6 T cell receptor beta chains were all read from a single sample in a study of T cell repertoires in cytomegalovirus infection. TCRdb analysed the reads with MiXCR anew, one entry per CDR3 protein. This sample has hundreds of thousands of distinct CDR3 sequences, with around 35% found just once. No antigen has been identified for these receptors. The sequenced sample was cultured PBMCs, obtained from culture after CMV antigen stimulation. All receptors come from a human donor in good health (CMV status not recorded). Some clones in this sample may be carry-over from other donors' samples.

The chain combines TRBV29-1 with TRBJ2-2; 9 bases align to TRBD2. The V gene end was trimmed by 6 bases and the J gene end by 0 bases; junction bases not matched to a gene: 5. Germline V gene sequence: CDR1 SQVTM, CDR2 ANQGSEA. The CDR3 extends over 15 amino acids. CDR3 loop: CSVGAGGTNTGELFF. In nucleotides, the CDR3 is TGCAGCGTCGGGGCGGGAGGGACGAACACCGGGGAGCTGTTTTTT.

The rearrangement links TRBV4-2 to TRBJ2-1; TRBD2 aligns across 9 bases. Germline lookup yields CDR1 LGHNA and CDR2 YNFKEQ. V lost 4 bases, J lost 6 bases, and 13 bases stayed unmatched. This CDR3 has 17 amino acids. The CDR3 here is CASSPSPGSGSFNEQFF. The CDR3 bases are TGTGCCAGCAGCCCATCCCCTGGTAGCGGGAGTTTCAATGAGCAGTTCTTC.

The chain links TRBV4-1 to TRBJ1-5, with a tentative D call TRBD1 (5 bases). CDR1 MGHRA and CDR2 YSYEKL come from the germline V gene. Trimming shortened V by 1 base and J by 7 bases, and 14 bases separated the two germline ends. This CDR3 comprises 15 residues. DNA for the CDR3: TGCGCCAGCAGCCAAGGGTTGGGGCAGAGACAGCCCCAGCATTTT. Translated, it gives CASSQGLGQRQPQHF.

The chain uses TRBV14 and TRBJ2-7; 7 bases are a match to TRBD1. The trim removed 5 bases at V and 3 bases at J, leaving 7 bases unmatched. The germline CDR1 and CDR2 sequences are SGHDN and FVKESK. This CDR3 contains 14 residues. CDR3 nucleotide sequence: TGTGCCAGCAGCGAACAGGGGCGGTACTACGAGCAGTACTTC. Translated, it gives CASSEQGRYYEQYF.

This clonotype was observed a handful of times. The chain carries TRBV7-9 and TRBJ2-7; the match to TRBD2 covers 7 bases. V dropped 2 bases and J dropped 0; count of bases not matched to a gene: 1. CDR3 length equals 14 residues. Germline V gene sequence: CDR1 SEHNR, CDR2 FQNEAQ (reference sequence). The CDR3 is CASSLTSASYEQYF. The CDR3 DNA is TGTGCCAGCAGCTTAACTAGCGCCTCCTACGAGCAGTACTTC. The full variable domain, with the rest looked up from reference TRBV7-9 and TRBJ2-7, is DTGVSQNPRHKITKRGQNVTFRCDPISEHNRLYWYRQTLGQGPEFLTYFQNEAQLEKSRLLSDRFSAERPKGSFSTLEIQRTEQGDSAMYLCASSLTSASYEQYFGPGTRLTVT.

This clonotype was seen many times. The V and J genes are TRBV7-2 and TRBJ2-5; the D gene is possibly TRBD1 (6 bases). CDR1 SGHTA and CDR2 FQGNSA come from the germline V gene. The V end lost 3 bases, the J end lost 5 bases, and 13 bases lay between the germline ends. CDR3 length: 14 amino acids. The CDR3 sequence: CASSFLGAGETQYF. CDR3 in DNA: TGTGCCAGCAGCTTTTTGGGGGCTGGGGAGACCCAGTACTTC.